This is a list of T cell receptor beta chains from one sample in a study of somatic mutations in cytotoxic T cells in rheumatoid arthritis. Data came from immunoSEQ multiplex PCR; TCRdb stores just in-frame clones and leaves some out. The sample has approximately 3,000 clones, about 93% seen once; the top ten hold just under 15%. The source material was CD8+ T cells sorted from blood. The receptors here all came from a woman younger than 30 with rheumatoid arthritis. Each CDR3 is given with its conserved first and last residue. The D gene is left open where the match is weak. Clone sizes are given selectively: once, few, many, or a class where the clone is expanded.

>NA|TRBV7-9|NA|TRBJ1-2
CASSFDSLPYGYTF
TGTGCCAGCAGCTTCGACAGCCTCCCCTATGGCTACACCTTC
>NA|TRBV4-2|TRBD2|TRBJ2-7
CASSQGPGERGTSYEQYF
TGTGCCAGCAGCCAGGGCCCCGGCGAGCGGGGGACATCCTACGAGCAGTACTTC
>NA|TRBV27|TRBD2|TRBJ2-3
CASSPLRAGGPTDTQYF
TGTGCCAGCAGTCCCTTAAGGGCGGGAGGGCCCACAGATACGCAGTATTTT
>NA|TRBV6-1|TRBD2|TRBJ2-5
CASSPPGGGKTQYF
TGTGCCAGCAGTCCACCGGGAGGCGGGAAGACCCAGTACTTC
>NA|TRBV28|TRBD2|TRBJ2-5
CASSQDTSGQETQYF
TGTGCCAGCAGTCAAGATACTAGCGGCCAAGAGACCCAGTACTTC
>NA|TRBV9|TRBD2|TRBJ2-7
CASSGRPGLAGSLYERYF
TGTGCCAGCAGCGGACGCCCGGGACTAGCGGGTTCCCTCTACGAGCGGTACTTC
>NA|TRBV4-3|TRBD1|TRBJ1-1
CASSQAPTGVNTEAFF
TGCGCCAGCAGCCAAGCCCCGACAGGGGTGAACACTGAAGCTTTCTTT
>NA|TRBV9|NA|TRBJ2-1
CASSPPSGIEQFF
TGTGCCAGCAGCCCCCCCTCCGGGATTGAGCAGTTCTTC
>NA|TRBV29-1|TRBD2|TRBJ2-1
CSGRGAGGISEQFF
TGCAGCGGGCGAGGGGCGGGAGGGATCAGTGAGCAGTTCTTC
>once|TRBV11-2|TRBD2|TRBJ2-7
CASSLGASGNYEQYF
TGTGCCAGCAGCTTAGGGGCTAGCGGGAACTACGAGCAGTACTTC
>NA|TRBV7-2|NA|TRBJ2-2
CASSYTGELFF
TGTGCCAGCAGTTATACCGGGGAGCTGTTTTTT
>NA|TRBV4-1|TRBD1|TRBJ1-2
CASSPGQGNYGYTF
TGCGCCAGCAGCCCGGGACAGGGGAACTATGGCTACACCTTC
>NA|TRBV11-2|TRBD1|TRBJ2-5
CASSPIGDRAHF
TGTGCCAGCAGCCCTATTGGGGACAGGGCTCACTTC
>NA|TRBV10-3|TRBD1|TRBJ2-2
CAISDSDRATGELFF
TGTGCCATCAGTGACTCGGACAGGGCCACCGGGGAGCTGTTTTTT
>NA|TRBV28|NA|TRBJ2-2
CASSQTGHTGELFF
TGTGCCAGCAGCCAGACAGGACACACCGGGGAGCTGTTTTTT
>NA|TRBV6-5|NA|TRBJ2-6
CASNPRVSGANVLTF
TGTGCCAGCAACCCCAGGGTCTCTGGGGCCAACGTCCTGACTTTC
>NA|TRBV27|TRBD1|TRBJ2-3
CASSAGTGVTDTQYF
TGTGCCAGCAGTGCCGGGACAGGGGTAACAGATACGCAGTATTTT
>NA|TRBV4-1|TRBD1|TRBJ1-5
CASSQFFRGVDQPQHF
TGCGCCAGCAGCCAATTCTTCAGGGGGGTGGATCAGCCCCAGCATTTT
>NA|TRBV4-1|TRBD2|TRBJ2-2
CASSQTPGGRYRGAVF
TGCGCCAGCAGCCAGACCCCGGGGGGGCGTTACCGGGGAGCTGTTTTT
>NA|TRBV7-2|TRBD1|TRBJ2-1
CASNSGRQGYEQFF
TGTGCCAGCAATAGTGGAAGACAGGGATATGAGCAGTTCTTC
>NA|TRBV19|TRBD2|TRBJ2-7
CASSHSGSYHYEQYF
TGTGCCAGTAGTCATAGCGGGAGTTACCACTACGAGCAGTACTTC
>once|TRBV5-3|TRBD2|TRBJ2-3
CARSFPTSGRASCTDTQYF
TGTGCCAGAAGCTTCCCGACTAGCGGGAGGGCCTCTTGCACAGATACGCAGTATTTT
>once|TRBV6-5|NA|TRBJ2-2
CASSYSSRGDTGELFF
TGTGCCAGCAGTTACTCGTCCAGGGGGGACACCGGGGAGCTGTTTTTT
>NA|TRBV25-1|NA|TRBJ1-1
CASTEFWNTEAFF
TGTGCCAGCACCGAGTTTTGGAACACTGAAGCTTTCTTT
>NA|TRBV9|NA|TRBJ1-2
CASSVDPFQLYGYTF
TGTGCCAGCAGCGTAGATCCCTTCCAGTTATATGGCTACACCTTC
>NA|TRBV27|NA|TRBJ1-1
CASSLWGPGEAEAFF
TGTGCCAGCAGTTTATGGGGCCCGGGGGAGGCTGAAGCTTTCTTT
>NA|TRBV10-2|NA|TRBJ2-1
CASSGGYNEQFF
TGCGCCAGCAGCGGGGGCTACAATGAGCAGTTCTTC
>NA|TRBV6-5|TRBD1|TRBJ2-7
CASSYGTGGFYEQYF
TGTGCCAGCAGTTACGGGACAGGGGGCTTCTACGAGCAGTACTTC
>NA|TRBV28|TRBD2|TRBJ2-3
CASSLTSGGTTDTQYF
TGTGCCAGCAGCCTTACTAGCGGGGGGACCACAGATACGCAGTATTTT
>NA|TRBV6-5|NA|TRBJ2-3
CASSYGQTDTQYF
TGTGCCAGCAGTTACGGGCAGACAGATACGCAGTATTTT
>NA|TRBV30|NA|TRBJ2-7
CAWSVDGGYEQYF
TGTGCCTGGAGTGTAGACGGGGGCTACGAGCAGTACTTC
>NA|TRBV6-5|TRBD1|TRBJ2-7
CASSSQGGEDEQYF
TGTGCCAGCAGTTCACAGGGGGGTGAGGACGAGCAGTACTTC
>NA|TRBV10-3|NA|TRBJ2-3
CAIRGGYSTDTQYF
TGTGCCATCAGGGGAGGATATAGCACAGATACGCAGTATTTT
>NA|TRBV28|NA|TRBJ2-3
CASSFLSRDTDTQYF
TGTGCCAGCAGTTTCCTCTCACGGGACACAGATACGCAGTATTTT
>NA|TRBV27|TRBD1|TRBJ2-5
CASSPGTGRETQYF
TGTGCCAGCAGTCCGGGGACAGGTCGGGAGACCCAGTACTTC
>NA|TRBV9|NA|TRBJ2-1
CASSANSVNEQFF
TGTGCCAGCAGCGCCAACTCGGTTAATGAGCAGTTCTTC
>NA|TRBV19|NA|TRBJ2-1
CASSKGDFRGNEQFF
TGTGCCAGTAGTAAAGGGGACTTCCGCGGCAATGAGCAGTTCTTC
>NA|TRBV30|NA|TRBJ1-1
CAWKPPQGMAEAFF
TGTGCCTGGAAACCCCCACAGGGAATGGCTGAAGCTTTCTTT
>NA|TRBV7-9|NA|TRBJ2-3
CASSGLTDTQYF
TGTGCCAGCAGCGGACTAACAGATACGCAGTATTTT
>NA|TRBV2|TRBD1|TRBJ1-2
CASIYRDSTYGYTF
TGTGCCAGCATATACCGGGACAGCACTTATGGCTACACCTTC
>NA|TRBV28|NA|TRBJ2-2
CASSLGQNTGELFF
TGTGCCAGCAGTTTGGGACAAAACACCGGGGAGCTGTTTTTT
>NA|TRBV6-1|TRBD1|TRBJ2-7
CASEWDRNYEQYF
TGTGCCAGCGAATGGGACAGAAACTACGAGCAGTACTTC
>once|TRBV28|NA|TRBJ1-1
CASSLFRDRTEAFF
TGTGCCAGCAGTTTATTTCGGGATCGCACTGAAGCTTTCTTT
>NA|TRBV6-6|TRBD1|TRBJ2-3
CASTPQGSDTQYF
TGTGCCAGCACCCCACAGGGGTCGGATACGCAGTATTTT
>NA|TRBV9|TRBD2|TRBJ2-7
CASSRLAGTYEQYF
TGTGCCAGCAGCAGACTAGCGGGGACCTACGAGCAGTACTTC
>NA|TRBV9|TRBD1|TRBJ1-1
CASSPGGTGGAGAFF
TGTGCCAGCAGCCCAGGAGGGACAGGGGGCGCCGGAGCTTTCTTT
>NA|TRBV5-6|TRBD2|TRBJ2-3
CASSLDLGLAGDTQYF
TGTGCCAGCAGCTTGGATCTAGGACTAGCGGGGGATACGCAGTATTTT
>NA|TRBV10-3|TRBD1|TRBJ1-1
CAIRDLPGTGNTEAFF
TGTGCCATCAGAGATCTTCCCGGGACAGGGAACACTGAAGCTTTCTTT
>once|TRBV6-5|NA|TRBJ2-5
CASSREYSGTQYF
TGTGCCAGCTCCCGGGAGTATTCGGGGACCCAGTACTTC
>NA|TRBV5-6|NA|TRBJ2-1
CASSFASDEQFF
TGTGCCAGCAGCTTCGCTAGCGACGAGCAGTTCTTC
>NA|TRBV10-2|NA|TRBJ1-1
CATQYPSNTEAFF
TGCGCCACTCAGTACCCCTCGAACACTGAAGCTTTCTTT
>NA|TRBV4-1|NA|TRBJ2-3
CASSSGEAYTQYF
TGCGCCAGCAGCTCGGGAGAGGCTTATACGCAGTATTTT
>NA|TRBV19|NA|TRBJ2-7
CASRVAAPPYEQYF
TGTGCCAGTAGGGTGGCGGCTCCCCCCTACGAGCAGTACTTC
>NA|TRBV27|NA|TRBJ2-3
CASRKTDSSYTDTQYF
TGTGCCAGCCGCAAAACTGACTCCTCTTACACAGATACGCAGTATTTT
>NA|TRBV29-1|NA|TRBJ1-2
CSVAQGPSYGYTF
TGCAGCGTCGCACAGGGCCCAAGCTATGGCTACACCTTC
>once|TRBV29-1|NA|TRBJ2-1
CSAHSGSSYNEQFF
TGCAGCGCCCATAGCGGATCTTCCTACAATGAGCAGTTCTTC